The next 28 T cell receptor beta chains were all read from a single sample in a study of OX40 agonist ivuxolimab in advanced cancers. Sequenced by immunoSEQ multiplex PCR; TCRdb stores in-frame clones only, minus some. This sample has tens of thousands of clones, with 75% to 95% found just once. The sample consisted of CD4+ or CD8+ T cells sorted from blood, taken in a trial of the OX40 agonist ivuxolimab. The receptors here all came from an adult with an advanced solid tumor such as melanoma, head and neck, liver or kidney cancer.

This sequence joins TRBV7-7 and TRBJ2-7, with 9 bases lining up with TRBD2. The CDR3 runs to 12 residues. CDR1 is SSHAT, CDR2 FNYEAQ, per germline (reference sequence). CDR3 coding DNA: TGTGCTCGTGGACTAGCGCGGGGCGAGCAGTACTTC. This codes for CARGLARGEQYF. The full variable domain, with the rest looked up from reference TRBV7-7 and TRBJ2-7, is GAGVSQSPRYKVTKRGQDVTLRCDPISSHATLYWYQQALGQGPEFLTYFNYEAQPDKSGLPSDRFSAERPEGSISTLTIQRTEQRDSAMYRCARGLARGEQYFGPGTRLTVT.

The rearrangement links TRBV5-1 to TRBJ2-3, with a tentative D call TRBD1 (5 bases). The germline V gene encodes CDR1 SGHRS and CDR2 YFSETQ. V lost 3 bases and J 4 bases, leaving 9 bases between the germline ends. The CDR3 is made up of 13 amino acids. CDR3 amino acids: CASSSGRADTQYF. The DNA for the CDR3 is TGCGCCAGCAGCTCAGGGCGCGCAGATACGCAGTATTTT.

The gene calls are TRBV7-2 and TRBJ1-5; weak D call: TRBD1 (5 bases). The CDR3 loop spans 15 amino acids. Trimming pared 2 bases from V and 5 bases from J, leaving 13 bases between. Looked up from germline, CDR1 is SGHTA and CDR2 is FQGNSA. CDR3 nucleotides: TGTGCCAGCAGCTTATGGGCAGGGTCCGATCAGCCCCAGCATTTT. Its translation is CASSLWAGSDQPQHF.

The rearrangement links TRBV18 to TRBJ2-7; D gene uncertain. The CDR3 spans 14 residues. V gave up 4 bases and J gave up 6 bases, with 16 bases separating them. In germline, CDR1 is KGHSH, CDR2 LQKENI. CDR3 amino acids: CASSLSASSFEQYF. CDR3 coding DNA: TGTGCCAGCTCACTGAGCGCGTCCAGTTTCGAGCAGTACTTC.

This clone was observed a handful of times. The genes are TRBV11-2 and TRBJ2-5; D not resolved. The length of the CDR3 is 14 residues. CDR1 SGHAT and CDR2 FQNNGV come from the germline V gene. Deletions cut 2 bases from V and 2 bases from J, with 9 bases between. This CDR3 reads CASSLNLGQETQYF. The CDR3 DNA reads TGTGCCAGCAGCTTAAATCTAGGTCAAGAGACCCAGTACTTC.

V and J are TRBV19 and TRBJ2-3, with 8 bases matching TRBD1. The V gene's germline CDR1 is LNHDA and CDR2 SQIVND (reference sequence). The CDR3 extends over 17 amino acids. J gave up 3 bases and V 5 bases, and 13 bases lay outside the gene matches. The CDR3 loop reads CASSPRQGPPETDTQYF. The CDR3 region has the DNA TGTGCCAGTAGTCCAAGACAGGGGCCTCCTGAAACAGATACGCAGTATTTT.

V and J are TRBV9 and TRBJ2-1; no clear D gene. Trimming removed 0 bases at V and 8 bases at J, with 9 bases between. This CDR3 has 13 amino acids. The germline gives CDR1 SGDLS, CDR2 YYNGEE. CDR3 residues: CASSVGVLDEQFF. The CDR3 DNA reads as TGTGCCAGCAGCGTAGGGGTCCTTGATGAGCAGTTCTTC.

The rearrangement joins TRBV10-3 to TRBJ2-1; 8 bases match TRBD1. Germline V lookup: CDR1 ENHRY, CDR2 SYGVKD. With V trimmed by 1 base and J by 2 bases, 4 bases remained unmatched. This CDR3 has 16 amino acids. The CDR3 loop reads CAISEWSGGAYNEQFF. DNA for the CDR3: TGTGCCATCAGTGAGTGGTCAGGGGGCGCCTACAATGAGCAGTTCTTC.

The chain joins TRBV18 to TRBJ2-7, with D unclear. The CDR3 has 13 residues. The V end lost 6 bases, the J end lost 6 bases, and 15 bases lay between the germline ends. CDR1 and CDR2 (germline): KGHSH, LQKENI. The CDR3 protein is CASSPNARSEQYF. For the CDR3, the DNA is TGTGCCAGCTCGCCGAACGCACGGTCCGAGCAGTACTTC.

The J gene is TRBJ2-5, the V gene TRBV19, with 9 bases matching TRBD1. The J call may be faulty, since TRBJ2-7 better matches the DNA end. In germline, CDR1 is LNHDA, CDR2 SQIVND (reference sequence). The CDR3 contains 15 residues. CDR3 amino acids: CASSIPGQGSYEQYF. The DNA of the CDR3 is TGTGCCAGTAGTATACCGGGACAGGGATCCTACGAGCAGTACTTC.

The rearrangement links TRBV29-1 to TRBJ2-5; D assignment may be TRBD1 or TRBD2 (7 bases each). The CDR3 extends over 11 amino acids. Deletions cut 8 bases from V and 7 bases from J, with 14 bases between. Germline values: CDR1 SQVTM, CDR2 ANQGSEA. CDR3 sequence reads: CSPQGEGTQYF. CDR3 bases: TGCAGCCCTCAGGGGGAGGGGACCCAGTACTTC.

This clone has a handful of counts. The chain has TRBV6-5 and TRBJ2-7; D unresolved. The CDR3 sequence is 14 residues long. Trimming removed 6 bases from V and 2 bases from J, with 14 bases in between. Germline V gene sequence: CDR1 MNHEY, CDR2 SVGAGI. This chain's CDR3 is CASRPSLPTYEQYF. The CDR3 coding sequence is TGTGCCAGCAGACCGAGCCTACCCACCTACGAGCAGTACTTC.

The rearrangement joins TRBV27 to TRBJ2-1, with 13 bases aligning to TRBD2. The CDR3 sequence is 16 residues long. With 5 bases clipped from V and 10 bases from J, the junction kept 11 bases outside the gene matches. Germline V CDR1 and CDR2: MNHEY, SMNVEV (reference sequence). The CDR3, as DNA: TGTGCCAGCAGTACTCGACTAGCGGGAGGTTCCTGGGAGCAGTTCTTC. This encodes CASSTRLAGGSWEQFF.

Written as DNA, the CDR3 is TGTGCCAGCAGCCGACAGGAGTGGGGACCCCTCCACTTT. Protein product: CASSRQEWGPLHF. The J gene is TRBJ1-6, the V gene TRBV2; D possibly corresponds to TRBD1 (6 bases). Trimming took 6 bases from V and 12 from J, leaving 15 bases between them. The germline gives CDR1 SNHLY, CDR2 FYNNEI. This CDR3 comprises 13 residues.

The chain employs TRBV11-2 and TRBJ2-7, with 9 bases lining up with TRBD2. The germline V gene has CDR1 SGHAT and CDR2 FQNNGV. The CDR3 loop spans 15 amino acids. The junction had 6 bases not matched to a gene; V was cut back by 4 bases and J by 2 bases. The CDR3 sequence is CASSSLSGSPYEQYF. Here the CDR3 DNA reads TGTGCCAGCAGCTCCCTTAGCGGGAGTCCCTACGAGCAGTACTTC. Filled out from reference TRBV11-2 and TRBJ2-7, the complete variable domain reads EAGVAQSPRYKIIEKRQSVAFWCNPISGHATLYWYQQILGQGPKLLIQFQNNGVVDDSQLPKDRFSAERLKGVDSTLKIQPAKLEDSAVYLCASSSLSGSPYEQYFGPGTRLTVT.

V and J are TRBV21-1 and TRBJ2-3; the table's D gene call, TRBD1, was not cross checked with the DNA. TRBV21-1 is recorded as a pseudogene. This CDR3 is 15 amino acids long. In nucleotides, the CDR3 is TGTGCCAGCAGCTCCCGGATCAGGGGATCAGATACGCAGTATTTT. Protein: CASSSRIRGSDTQYF.

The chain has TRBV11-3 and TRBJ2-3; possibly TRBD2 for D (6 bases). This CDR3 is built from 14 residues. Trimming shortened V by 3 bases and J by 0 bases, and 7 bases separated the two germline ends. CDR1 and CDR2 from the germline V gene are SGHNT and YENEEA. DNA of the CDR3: TGTGCCAGCAGCTTTGGGGGGAGCACAGATACGCAGTATTTT. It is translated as CASSFGGSTDTQYF.

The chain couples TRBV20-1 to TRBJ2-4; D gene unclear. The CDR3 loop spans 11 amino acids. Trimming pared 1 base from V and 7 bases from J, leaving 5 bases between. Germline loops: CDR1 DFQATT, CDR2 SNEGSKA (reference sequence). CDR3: CSARVGNIQYF. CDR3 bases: TGCAGTGCTAGAGTCGGGAACATTCAGTACTTC.

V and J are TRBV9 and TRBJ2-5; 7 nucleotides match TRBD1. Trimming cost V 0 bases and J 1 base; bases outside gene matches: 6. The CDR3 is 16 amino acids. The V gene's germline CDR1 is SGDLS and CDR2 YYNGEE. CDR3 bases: TGTGCCAGCAGCGTAGGGGTTAGGGACAGCCAAGAGACCCAGTACTTC. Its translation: CASSVGVRDSQETQYF.

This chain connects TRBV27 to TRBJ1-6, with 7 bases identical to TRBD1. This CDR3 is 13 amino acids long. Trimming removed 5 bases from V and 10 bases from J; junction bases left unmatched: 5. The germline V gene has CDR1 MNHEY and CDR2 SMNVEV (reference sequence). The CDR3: CASSRRGYSPLHF. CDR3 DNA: TGTGCCAGCAGTCGCAGGGGGTACTCACCCCTCCACTTT.

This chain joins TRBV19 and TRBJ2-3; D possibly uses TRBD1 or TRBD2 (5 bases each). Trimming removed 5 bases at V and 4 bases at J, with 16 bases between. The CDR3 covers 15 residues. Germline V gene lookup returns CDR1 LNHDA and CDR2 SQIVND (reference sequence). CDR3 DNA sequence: TGTGCCAGTAGTCTGGGGACGGGTCTCCCAGATACGCAGTATTTT. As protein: CASSLGTGLPDTQYF.

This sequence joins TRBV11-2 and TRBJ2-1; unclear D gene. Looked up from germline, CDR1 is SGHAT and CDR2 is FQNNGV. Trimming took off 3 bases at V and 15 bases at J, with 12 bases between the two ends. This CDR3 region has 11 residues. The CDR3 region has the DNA TGTGCCAGCAGCTTTTCCTATGCCTTGTTCTTC. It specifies CASSFSYALFF.

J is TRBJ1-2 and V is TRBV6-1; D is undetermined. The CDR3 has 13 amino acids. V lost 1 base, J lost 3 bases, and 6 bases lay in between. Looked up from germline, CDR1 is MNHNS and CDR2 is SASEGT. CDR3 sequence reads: CASSEDTYYGYTF. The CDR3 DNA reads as TGTGCCAGCAGTGAAGATACCTACTATGGCTACACCTTC.

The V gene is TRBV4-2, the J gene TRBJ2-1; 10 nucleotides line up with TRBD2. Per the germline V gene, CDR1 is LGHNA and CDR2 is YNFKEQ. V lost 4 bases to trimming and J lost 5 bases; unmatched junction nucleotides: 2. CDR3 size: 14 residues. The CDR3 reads CASSPGLANNEQFF. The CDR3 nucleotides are TGTGCCAGCAGCCCGGGACTAGCGAACAATGAGCAGTTCTTC.

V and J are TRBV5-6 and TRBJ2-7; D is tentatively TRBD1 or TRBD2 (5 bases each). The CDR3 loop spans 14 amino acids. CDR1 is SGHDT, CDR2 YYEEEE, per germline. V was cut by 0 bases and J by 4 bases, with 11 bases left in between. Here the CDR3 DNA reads TGTGCCAGCAGCTTGGCGGGGCACCGGTACGAGCAGTACTTC. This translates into CASSLAGHRYEQYF.

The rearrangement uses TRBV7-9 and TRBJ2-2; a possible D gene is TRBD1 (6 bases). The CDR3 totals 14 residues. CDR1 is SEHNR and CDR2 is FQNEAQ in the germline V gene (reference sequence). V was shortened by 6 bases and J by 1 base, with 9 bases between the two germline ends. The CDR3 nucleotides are TGTGCCAGCAGTTTGGGACAGAACACCGGGGAGCTGTTTTTT. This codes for CASSLGQNTGELFF. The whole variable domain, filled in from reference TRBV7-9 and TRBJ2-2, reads DTGVSQNPRHKITKRGQNVTFRCDPISEHNRLYWYRQTLGQGPEFLTYFQNEAQLEKSRLLSDRFSAERPKGSFSTLEIQRTEQGDSAMYLCASSLGQNTGELFFGEGSRLTVL.

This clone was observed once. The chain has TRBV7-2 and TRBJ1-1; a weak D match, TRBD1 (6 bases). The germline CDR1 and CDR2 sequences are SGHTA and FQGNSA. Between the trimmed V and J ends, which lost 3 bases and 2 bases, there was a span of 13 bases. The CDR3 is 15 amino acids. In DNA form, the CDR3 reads TGTGCCAGCAGCTTCACCCACGGGACAAACACTGAAGCTTTCTTT. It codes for CASSFTHGTNTEAFF. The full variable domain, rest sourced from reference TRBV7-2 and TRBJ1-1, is GAGVSQSPSNKVTEKGKDVELRCDPISGHTALYWYRQSLGQGLEFLIYFQGNSAPDKSGLPSDRFSAERTGGSVSTLTIQRTQQEDSAVYLCASSFTHGTNTEAFFGQGTRLTVV.

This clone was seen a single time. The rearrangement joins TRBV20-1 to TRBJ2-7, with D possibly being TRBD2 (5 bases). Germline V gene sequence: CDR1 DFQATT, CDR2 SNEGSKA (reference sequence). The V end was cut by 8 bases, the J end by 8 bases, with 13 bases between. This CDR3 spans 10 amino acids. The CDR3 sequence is CSPSGTQQYF. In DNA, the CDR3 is TGCAGTCCATCGGGAACCCAGCAGTACTTC.